One sample yielded the 24 T cell receptor beta chains listed below, sequenced in a study of shared clonotypes between healthy human individuals. Clones were sequenced by immunoSEQ multiplex PCR, and TCRdb holds only the in-frame ones, with some missing. The repertoire has about 510,000 clones, 75% to 80% of them found once; the top ten carry about 12%. Sample: PBMCs. These TCRs come from a middle-aged woman in good health. Some clones in this sample may be carry-over from other donors' samples.

The chain recombines TRBV29-1 with TRBJ2-5, with a tentative D call TRBD1 (6 bases). This CDR3 has 13 amino acids. From germline, CDR1 is SQVTM and CDR2 ANQGSEA. Trimming cost V 6 bases and J 2 bases, with 13 bases left between them. The DNA for the CDR3 is TGCAGCGTCGCAGGGACAAATCAAGAGACCCAGTACTTC. The encoded protein is CSVAGTNQETQYF. Based on the CDR3 plus reference TRBV29-1 and TRBJ2-5, the full variable domain is SAVISQKPSRDICQRGTSLTIQCQVDSQVTMMFWYRQQPGQSLTLIATANQGSEATYESGFVIDKFPISRPNLTFSTLTVSNMSPEDSSIYLCSVAGTNQETQYFGPGTRLLVL.

As for this clone: Other DNA sequences within the sample encode an identical CDR3. V gene TRBV9 combines with J gene TRBJ2-7; 8 nucleotides agree with TRBD1. V lost 2 bases to trimming and J lost 1 base; unmatched junction nucleotides: 2. Germline lookup yields CDR1 SGDLS and CDR2 YYNGEE. The CDR3 is 14 residues long. CDR3 protein: CASSVQGASYEQYF. CDR3 bases: TGTGCCAGCAGCGTTCAGGGGGCGTCCTACGAGCAGTACTTC. Full variable domain (missing parts from reference TRBV9 and TRBJ2-7): DSGVTQTPKHLITATGQRVTLRCSPRSGDLSVYWYQQSLDQGLQFLIQYYNGEERAKGNILERFSAQQFPDLHSELNLSSLELGDSALYFCASSVQGASYEQYFGPGTRLTVT.

The V and J genes are TRBV7-9 and TRBJ1-4; D possibly corresponds to TRBD1 (5 bases). V lost 5 bases and J 7 bases, leaving 20 bases between the germline ends. The germline V gene has CDR1 SEHNR and CDR2 FQNEAQ (reference sequence). The CDR3 contains 16 residues. CDR3 sequence (DNA): TGTGCCAGCAGCCCTCTCTCAGGGTATAGAAGTGAAAAACTGTTTTTT. Amino acid sequence: CASSPLSGYRSEKLFF.

The chain joins TRBV19 to TRBJ1-1, with 8 nucleotides matching TRBD1. The germline V gene encodes CDR1 LNHDA and CDR2 SQIVND (reference sequence). This CDR3 has 14 residues. The junction had 5 bases not matched to a gene; V was cut back by 3 bases and J by 5 bases. The CDR3 sequence is CASSINTGGTEAFF. CDR3 DNA: TGTGCCAGTAGTATCAATACAGGGGGGACTGAAGCTTTCTTT.

In DNA, the CDR3 is TGTGCCAGCAGCTGGAAGCCCGACACTGAAGCTTTCTTT. Translated, it gives CASSWKPDTEAFF. The chain combines TRBV7-3 with TRBJ1-1; no definite D call. Germline-derived CDR1 and CDR2 are SGHTA and FQGTGA. V was pared by 4 bases and J by 3 bases, with 9 bases between. The CDR3 sequence is 13 residues long.

The J gene is TRBJ2-3, the V gene TRBV7-8; 7 bases map to TRBD1. Germline trimming cut 2 bases from V and 3 bases from J; bases unmatched to any gene: 2. This CDR3 has 14 amino acids. Germline V lookup: CDR1 SGHVS, CDR2 FQNEAQ. The CDR3 region has the DNA TGTGCCAGCAGCTTACAGGGGGAGACAGATACGCAGTATTTT. This codes for CASSLQGETDTQYF.

V usage is TRBV28 and J usage is TRBJ2-7, with D perhaps TRBD2 (6 bases). CDR3 length: 15 residues. The V gene's germline CDR1 is MDHEN and CDR2 SYDVKM. V lost 2 bases and J 1 base, leaving 12 bases between the germline ends. CDR3 DNA sequence: TGTGCCAGCAGTTTACCGGGACTGTGGTCCTACGAGCAGTACTTC. It is translated as CASSLPGLWSYEQYF. The full variable domain, in which reference TRBV28 and TRBJ2-7 provide the parts outside the CDR3, is DVKVTQSSRYLVKRTGEKVFLECVQDMDHENMFWYRQDPGLGLRLIYFSYDVKMKEKGDIPEGYSVSREKKERFSLILESASTNQTSMYLCASSLPGLWSYEQYFGPGTRLTVT.

The V gene is TRBV29-1, the J gene TRBJ1-5; D ambiguous. The V end lost 8 bases, the J end lost 7 bases, and 15 bases lay between the germline ends. This CDR3 has 12 amino acids. CDR1 and CDR2 (germline): SQVTM, ANQGSEA. CDR3 in amino acids: CSTLQPGQPQHF. CDR3 coding DNA: TGCAGCACCCTCCAACCAGGCCAGCCCCAGCATTTT.

V and J are TRBV29-1 and TRBJ2-2; D might be TRBD2 (5 bases). With 5 bases removed from V and 3 bases from J, the gap between germline ends came to 13 bases. There are 14 residues in the CDR3. The germline V gene has CDR1 SQVTM and CDR2 ANQGSEA. CDR3 bases: TGCAGCGTTACCCTCCAGCGGTACACCGGGGAGCTGTTTTTT. Translating it yields CSVTLQRYTGELFF.

The gene calls are TRBV28 and TRBJ1-6; 8 bases map to TRBD1. The CDR3 totals 16 residues. Germline values: CDR1 MDHEN, CDR2 SYDVKM. Trimming cost V 6 bases and J 5 bases; bases outside gene matches: 9. In DNA, the CDR3 is TGTGCCAGCAGGGTCCGGACAGGGATGGATAATTCACCCCTCCACTTT. Protein product: CASRVRTGMDNSPLHF.

CDR3 nucleotides: TGTGCCAGCTCTCACATAAGGCGCGGGATCTACAATGAGCAGTTCTTC. Its translation: CASSHIRRGIYNEQFF. This chain connects TRBV25-1 to TRBJ2-1; possibly TRBD2 for D (6 bases). Trimming pared 8 bases from V and 3 bases from J, leaving 20 bases between. The CDR3 runs 16 residues. Per germline, CDR1 MGHDK and CDR2 SYGVNS.

The chain couples TRBV27 to TRBJ1-5; D call uncertain. CDR3 length: 16 amino acids. Trimming removed 4 bases from V and 5 bases from J, with 18 bases in between. The germline gives CDR1 MNHEY, CDR2 SMNVEV (reference sequence). CDR3 coding DNA: TGTGCCAGCAGTTACTCACACGCGGGAACTCATCAGCCCCAGCATTTT. This sequence encodes CASSYSHAGTHQPQHF.

V usage is TRBV19 and J usage is TRBJ2-3; the D call may be TRBD1 or TRBD2 (5 bases each). V lost 7 bases and J 5 bases, leaving 16 bases between the germline ends. The CDR3 covers 14 residues. Germline CDR1 reads LNHDA; CDR2 reads SQIVND (reference sequence). The CDR3 sequence: CASNLRGVGDTQYF. The DNA for the CDR3 is TGTGCCAGTAACCTAAGAGGGGTGGGAGATACGCAGTATTTT. Full variable domain (remainder filled in from reference TRBV19 and TRBJ2-3): DGGITQSPKYLFRKEGQNVTLSCEQNLNHDAMYWYRQDPGQGLRLIYYSQIVNDFQKGDIAEGYSVSREKKESFPLTVTSAQKNPTAFYLCASNLRGVGDTQYFGPGTRLTVL.

The chain employs TRBV2 and TRBJ2-1, with 14 bases matching TRBD2. The CDR3 has 14 amino acids. Germline V gene lookup returns CDR1 SNHLY and CDR2 FYNNEI. V shed 7 bases, J shed 8 bases, and the junction held 4 bases outside the gene matches. Here the CDR3 DNA reads TGTGCCAGCACCGGGACTAGCGGGAGTCATGAGCAGTTCTTC. Residues: CASTGTSGSHEQFF.

The chain employs TRBV18 and TRBJ2-7; TRBD2 agrees at 9 bases. CDR3 size: 17 residues. Per germline, CDR1 KGHSH and CDR2 LQKENI. Unmatched junction bases numbered 12, after V lost 1 base and J lost 5 bases. The CDR3 DNA follows: TGTGCCAGCTCACCACTTATCGTAGCGGGAGTTAAGAACGAGCAGTACTTC. This sequence encodes CASSPLIVAGVKNEQYF.

The J gene is TRBJ2-1, the V gene TRBV5-8; D unclear. CDR1 and CDR2 from the germline V gene are SGHTS and YDEGEE. V lost 0 bases, J lost 6 bases, and 10 bases lay in between. The CDR3 runs to 14 residues. Here the CDR3 reads CASSLEAWANEQFF. The CDR3 region has the DNA TGTGCCAGCAGCTTGGAAGCCTGGGCCAATGAGCAGTTCTTC. Complete variable domain (other parts from reference TRBV5-8 and TRBJ2-1): EAGVTQSPTHLIKTRGQQATLRCSPISGHTSVYWYQQALGLGLQFLLWYDEGEERNRGNFPPRFSGRQFPNYSSELNVNALELEDSALYLCASSLEAWANEQFFGPGTRLTVL.

V gene TRBV12-2 combines with J gene TRBJ2-5; the DNA was not used to check the table's D call, TRBD2. TRBV12-2 is tagged as a pseudogene. The CDR3 sequence is 17 residues long. The CDR3 coding sequence is TGTGCAAGTCGCTTAGCGTTTTGGCGGGAGGGCCCAGAGACCCAGTACTTC. It is translated as CASRLAFWREGPETQYF.

V is TRBV18 and J is TRBJ2-7, with 10 positions matching TRBD2. Germline lookup yields CDR1 KGHSH and CDR2 LQKENI. The CDR3 is 15 amino acids. V was pared by 3 bases and J by 1 base, with 3 bases of the junction left unmatched. The CDR3 region has the DNA TGTGCCAGCTCACCTAGTAGCGGGGGGTCCTACGAGCAGTACTTC. As protein: CASSPSSGGSYEQYF.

V and J are TRBV14 and TRBJ1-2; D remains unclear. The CDR3 length is 11 residues. The V gene lost 4 bases and the J gene lost 4 bases, with 4 bases spanning the gap. CDR1 is SGHDN and CDR2 is FVKESK in the germline V gene. The CDR3 reads CASSPPYGYTF. The CDR3 DNA follows: TGTGCCAGCAGCCCCCCCTATGGCTACACCTTC.

In its sample, this clone was seen once. V is TRBV6-5 and J is TRBJ2-3, with a possible D match to TRBD2 (7 bases). Trimming left V 6 bases short and J 2 bases short, with 15 bases between. The CDR3 spans 15 residues. CDR1 is MNHEY, CDR2 SVGAGI, per germline. CDR3 in DNA: TGTGCCAGCAGGGGGGGGACACTCTTCACAGATACGCAGTATTTT. Amino acids: CASRGGTLFTDTQYF.

The chain is built from TRBV7-9 and TRBJ1-1; 9 bases map to TRBD1. Germline lookup yields CDR1 SEHNR and CDR2 FQNEAQ (reference sequence). CDR3 size: 15 residues. J lost 5 bases, V lost 1 base, and 5 bases had no gene match. The CDR3 loop reads CASSLGGQGNTEAFF. The CDR3 coding sequence is TGTGCCAGCAGCTTAGGAGGACAGGGGAATACTGAAGCTTTCTTT.

The rearrangement links TRBV5-1 to TRBJ2-1, with D tentatively TRBD2 (7 bases). V dropped 0 bases and J dropped 3 bases, with 10 bases sitting between them. This CDR3 is built from 15 residues. Per the germline V gene, CDR1 is SGHRS and CDR2 is YFSETQ. CDR3 sequence (DNA): TGCGCCAGCAGCTTGGGCGGGGGCCTCTACAATGAGCAGTTCTTC. Protein product: CASSLGGGLYNEQFF. Looking up the rest from reference TRBV5-1 and TRBJ2-1 gives the full variable domain: KAGVTQTPRYLIKTRGQQVTLSCSPISGHRSVSWYQQTPGQGLQFLFEYFSETQRNKGNFPGRFSGRQFSNSRSEMNVSTLELGDSALYLCASSLGGGLYNEQFFGPGTRLTVL.

The J gene is TRBJ2-1, the V gene TRBV4-1; D is tentatively TRBD1 or TRBD2 (5 bases each). CDR1 is MGHRA, CDR2 YSYEKL, per germline. The CDR3 has 15 amino acids. The V end was cut by 0 bases, the J end by 9 bases, with 15 bases between. CDR3 amino acids: CASSQEESGTGEQFF. The DNA of the CDR3 is TGCGCCAGCAGCCAAGAGGAGTCTGGGACGGGTGAGCAGTTCTTC.

The chain carries TRBV7-6 and TRBJ2-7, with 8 bases aligning to TRBD2. Germline V gene lookup returns CDR1 SGHVS and CDR2 FNYEAQ. The CDR3 is 16 amino acids. V lost 0 bases, J lost 5 bases, and 9 bases stayed unmatched. Written as DNA, the CDR3 is TGTGCCAGCAGCTTAGCGCATGATAGCGGGAAGAACGAGCAGTACTTC. Translated, it gives CASSLAHDSGKNEQYF.